These 25 T cell receptor beta chains originate from one sample sequenced in a study of molecular identifiers for immune sequencing clone quantification. TCRdb re-derived calls from the PCR reads in MiXCR, one entry per CDR3 protein. The table lists some 93,000 distinct CDR3 sequences, around 20% of them singletons, with around 1% in the top ten. What was sequenced was naive CD8+ T cells from blood, with Jurkat cell RNA spiked in. The subset here: FACS-sorted CD8+CD4-CCR7+CD45RA+ naive T cells. These receptors originate from a human donor in good health. Some libraries in this study had Jurkat cell RNA spiked in.

This chain joins TRBV30 and TRBJ1-1; D not resolved. CDR1 GTSNPN and CDR2 SVGIG come from the germline V gene (reference sequence). This CDR3 has 14 amino acids. Trimming took 0 bases from V and 3 from J, leaving 11 bases between them. The CDR3: CAWSVVRGHTEAFF. The DNA of the CDR3 is TGTGCCTGGAGTGTAGTTCGGGGTCACACTGAAGCTTTCTTT.

In the case of this clonotype: Possible read error: a much larger clone is one base away. The V and J genes are TRBV20-1 and TRBJ2-7; either TRBD1 or TRBD2 may fit D (5 bases each). CDR3 length equals 14 residues. Germline CDR1 and CDR2: DFQATT and SNEGSKA (reference sequence). The germline V and J ends were trimmed by 2 bases and 3 bases, with 14 bases remaining between them. This CDR3 reads CSARLGTASYEQYF. The DNA for the CDR3 is TGCAGTGCTAGACTCGGGACGGCGAGCTACGAGCAGTACTTC.

This sequence joins TRBV18 and TRBJ2-7; TRBD1 is a possible D gene (5 bases). V was clipped by 4 bases and J by 5 bases, with 15 bases between them. The CDR3 runs to 14 residues. CDR1 and CDR2 from the germline V gene are KGHSH and LQKENI. The CDR3, as DNA: TGTGCCAGCTCACATGGTGCAGGGTCCAACGAGCAGTACTTC. Its translation: CASSHGAGSNEQYF.

This clonotype has at least ten counts. V and J are TRBV14 and TRBJ1-5; maybe TRBD1 (5 bases). The CDR3 loop spans 12 amino acids. Germline CDR1 SGHDN, CDR2 FVKESK. Trimming removed 1 base at V and 7 bases at J, with 5 bases between. CDR3 sequence: CASSQGGQPQHF. CDR3 in DNA: TGTGCCAGCAGCCAAGGGGGGCAGCCCCAGCATTTT.

This clonotype was observed many times. The chain carries TRBV7-9 and TRBJ2-1, with D maybe TRBD2 (5 bases). Germline V lookup: CDR1 SEHNR, CDR2 FQNEAQ (reference sequence). V lost 1 base, J lost 2 bases, and 9 bases lay in between. The CDR3 is 15 amino acids. The CDR3 loop reads CASSLGAGAYNEQFF. The CDR3 DNA sequence: TGTGCCAGCAGCTTAGGGGCCGGGGCCTACAATGAGCAGTTCTTC.

On this clonotype itself: One end of the junction is discordant with germline, which a read error may explain. This chain uses TRBV9 with TRBJ2-2, with TRBD2 as a possible D gene (6 bases). Germline loops: CDR1 SGDLS, CDR2 YYNGEE. The CDR3 contains 17 residues. CDR3 DNA: TGTGCCAGCAGCGTTCCCCCAGGAGCGGCGAACACCGGGGGGCTGTTTTTT. This gives the protein CASSVPPGAANTGGLFF.

This clonotype was seen more than once but under ten times. This chain uses TRBV2 with TRBJ2-3; 8 nucleotides match TRBD2. The CDR3 is 15 amino acids. CDR1 and CDR2 from the germline V gene are SNHLY and FYNNEI. V lost 11 bases to trimming and J lost 1 base; unmatched junction nucleotides: 11. The CDR3 spells CASRLAGSRTDTQYF. In nucleotides, the CDR3 is TGTGCCTCCCGTTTAGCGGGGAGTCGCACAGATACGCAGTATTTT.

About this clonotype: This may arise from a read error, as a much more abundant clone is one base away. The chain has TRBV6-2 or TRBV6-3 and TRBJ2-5, with TRBD2 matching 8 bases. Germline V gene sequence: CDR1 MNHEY, CDR2 SVGEGT. Unmatched junction bases numbered 12, after V lost 8 bases and J lost 4 bases. CDR3 size: 15 residues. DNA of the CDR3: TGTGCCAGCTCTCCGGGACTAGGTTCCCCAGAGACCCAGTACTTC. This encodes CASSPGLGSPETQYF.

The rearrangement links TRBV4-3 to TRBJ2-7; TRBD2 matches at 9 bases. Germline CDR1 and CDR2: LGHNA and YSLEER. V was pared by 0 bases and J by 1 base, with 10 bases of the junction left unmatched. This CDR3 contains 18 residues. CDR3 bases: TGCGCCAGCAGCCAAGAATCGACGAGACTAGCGGTATCCTACGAGCAGTACTTC. It translates to CASSQESTRLAVSYEQYF.

In the case of this clonotype: This could be a read error, since a much larger clone is one nucleotide away. The V gene is TRBV27, the J gene TRBJ2-7; 8 bases align to TRBD2. CDR1 and CDR2 (germline): MNHEY, SMNVEV (reference sequence). V shed 7 bases and J 3 bases; nucleotides not matched to a gene: 11. The length of the CDR3 is 15 residues. DNA for the CDR3: TGTGCCAGCAAATATCCAGCGGGAGAAGTCTACGAGCAGTACTTC. Encoded protein: CASKYPAGEVYEQYF.

This clonotype appeared a single time. This clone may be a read error of a much larger clone one base away. The V call is TRBV4-1, the J call TRBJ1-5; a weak D match, TRBD1 (6 bases). The CDR3 loop spans 13 amino acids. From germline, CDR1 is MGHRA and CDR2 YSYEKL. In DNA form, the CDR3 reads TGCGCCAGCAGCCAGGGGGCCGATCAGCCCCGGCATTTT. Translating gives CASSQGADQPRHF.

The chain couples TRBV11-2 to TRBJ2-3, with 8 bases identical to TRBD2. V shed 0 bases, J shed 0 bases, and the junction held 14 bases outside the gene matches. This CDR3 has 20 residues. Germline V gives CDR1 SGHAT, CDR2 FQNNGV. The CDR3 DNA reads as TGTGCCAGCAGCTTAGATGTGTTCCAGCGGGGGCCCTCTAGCACAGATACGCAGTATTTT. Amino acids: CASSLDVFQRGPSSTDTQYF.

This clonotype showed up many times. V is TRBV30 and J is TRBJ2-7; the D call may be TRBD1 or TRBD2 (5 bases each). Germline lookup yields CDR1 GTSNPN and CDR2 SVGIG (reference sequence). Trimming removed 5 bases from V and 2 bases from J, with 19 bases in between. The CDR3 length is 15 residues. CDR3 amino acids: CAWGQNPSRAYEQYF. The CDR3 DNA reads as TGTGCCTGGGGACAAAATCCTAGCCGAGCCTACGAGCAGTACTTC.

This chain connects TRBV7-6 to TRBJ2-7; 7 bases fit TRBD1. With 5 bases clipped from V and 2 bases from J, the junction kept 15 bases outside the gene matches. Germline lookup yields CDR1 SGHVS and CDR2 FNYEAQ. The length of the CDR3 is 17 residues. Here the CDR3 reads CASSPIFTGDPTYEQYF. The CDR3 DNA follows: TGTGCCAGCAGCCCAATATTTACAGGGGACCCAACCTACGAGCAGTACTTC.

This chain joins TRBV4-1 and TRBJ1-1; possible D gene TRBD1, 6 bases. The CDR3 contains 15 residues. CDR1 is MGHRA and CDR2 is YSYEKL in the germline V gene. Trimming left V 4 bases short and J 4 bases short, with 16 bases between. CDR3: CASSPPQGPATEAFF. The CDR3 coding sequence is TGCGCCAGCAGCCCCCCCCAGGGGCCGGCCACTGAAGCTTTCTTT.

This clonotype showed up many times. The gene calls are TRBV13 and TRBJ1-1; possibly TRBD1 for D (5 bases). CDR1 is PRHDT, CDR2 FYEKMQ, per germline (reference sequence). Trimming took off 8 bases at V and 4 bases at J, with 17 bases between the two ends. The CDR3 sequence is 14 residues long. As DNA, the CDR3 is TGTGCCAGCGCCGTCCTGGGGGAGGGCACTGAAGCTTTCTTT. It codes for CASAVLGEGTEAFF.

Comment on this clonotype: A much larger clone is a single base away; this may be a read error. The chain joins TRBV20-1 to TRBJ2-7, with 7 bases identical to TRBD1. Germline CDR1 DFQATT, CDR2 SNEGSKA (reference sequence). The CDR3 is 14 amino acids. The CDR3 reads CSARGQLYSYEQHF. DNA for the CDR3: TGCAGTGCTAGGGGACAGCTGTACTCCTACGAGCAGCACTTC.

A word on this clonotype: At one of its ends the junction is not consistent with the germline gene, which may arise from a read error. V usage is TRBV6-2 or TRBV6-3 and J usage is TRBJ1-5; the match to TRBD1 covers 7 bases. CDR3 size: 17 residues. Germline V lookup: CDR1 MNHEY, CDR2 SVGEGT. The CDR3 sequence: CASGYSSLTGSNQPQHF. The CDR3 DNA reads TGTGCCAGCGGTTACTCGAGTTTGACAGGGAGCAATCAGCCCCAGCATTTT.

This clonotype was counted ten times or more. V is TRBV3-1 and J is TRBJ2-3; 9 bases align to TRBD2. The CDR3 totals 16 residues. Germline CDR1 LGHDT, CDR2 YNNKEL (reference sequence). J was trimmed by 4 bases and V by 2 bases; bases with no gene match: 7. The CDR3, as DNA: TGTGCCAGCAGCCAACATAGCGGGAGTATCTCAGATACGCAGTATTTT. Amino acids: CASSQHSGSISDTQYF.

This clonotype was picked up a small number of times. The rearrangement links TRBV29-1 to TRBJ2-7, with 9 bases matching TRBD1. The CDR3 totals 11 residues. V trimming: 6 bases; J trimming: 5 bases; junction bases outside the gene matches: 2. The germline gives CDR1 SQVTM, CDR2 ANQGSEA. The CDR3 here is CSVGTGNEQYF. As DNA, the CDR3 is TGCAGCGTGGGGACAGGGAACGAGCAGTACTTC.

Many counts were recorded for this clonotype. CDR3 residues: CASSQDSGSSYNEQFF. DNA of the CDR3: TGCGCCAGCAGCCAAGATAGCGGGAGCTCCTACAATGAGCAGTTCTTC. The chain is built from TRBV4-3 and TRBJ2-1, with 9 bases matching TRBD2. CDR1 LGHNA and CDR2 YSLEER come from the germline V gene. Trimming took 0 bases from V and 0 from J; bases not matched to a gene: 0. CDR3 size: 16 residues.

This clonotype was found a few times. The chain uses TRBV6-6 and TRBJ2-2; D gene unclear. V was clipped by 0 bases and J by 5 bases, with 10 bases between them. CDR1 and CDR2 from the germline V gene are MNHNY and SVGAGI (reference sequence). The CDR3 sequence is 15 residues long. CDR3 DNA sequence: TGTGCCAGCAGTTACTCGGGATCTGGAACCGGGGAGCTGTTTTTT. Encoded protein: CASSYSGSGTGELFF.

This chain links TRBV5-6 with TRBJ2-7, with unresolved D. CDR3 length: 14 amino acids. Trimming left V 3 bases short and J 4 bases short, with 14 bases between. Germline V gene lookup returns CDR1 SGHDT and CDR2 YYEEEE. CDR3 loop: CASSWGGRPYEQYF. The CDR3 DNA is TGTGCCAGCAGCTGGGGTGGAAGGCCGTACGAGCAGTACTTC.

The chain is built from TRBV7-6 and TRBJ2-7; D is possibly TRBD1 (6 bases). Germline CDR1 and CDR2: SGHVS and FNYEAQ. There are 14 residues in the CDR3. Deletions cut 4 bases from V and 4 bases from J, with 14 bases between. The CDR3 region has the DNA TGTGCCAGCAGCTCTAAAGGACAGTTGTACGAGCAGTACTTC. This encodes CASSSKGQLYEQYF. The full variable domain, its missing parts supplied by reference TRBV7-6 and TRBJ2-7, is GAGVSQSPRYKVTKRGQDVALRCDPISGHVSLYWYRQALGQGPEFLTYFNYEAQQDKSGLPNDRFSAERPEGSISTLTIQRTEQRDSAMYRCASSSKGQLYEQYFGPGTRLTVT.

Ten or more counts support this clonotype. The rearrangement uses TRBV18 and TRBJ2-2; D possibly corresponds to TRBD2 (6 bases). CDR3 length equals 14 residues. The germline V gene encodes CDR1 KGHSH and CDR2 LQKENI. Trimming pared 2 bases from V and 9 bases from J, leaving 13 bases between. The CDR3 DNA is TGTGCCAGCTCACCAGGGACGGAGGGACGGGAGCTGTTTTTT. Residues: CASSPGTEGRELFF. Based on the CDR3 plus reference TRBV18 and TRBJ2-2, the full variable domain is NAGVMQNPRHLVRRRGQEARLRCSPMKGHSHVYWYRQLPEEGLKFMVYLQKENIIDESGMPKERFSAEFPKEGPSILRIQQVVRGDSAAYFCASSPGTEGRELFFGEGSRLTVL.